These 15 T cell receptor beta chains were all obtained from the same sample, sequenced in a study of T cell clones after liver transplantation. Clones were read by immunoSEQ multiplex PCR, and TCRdb kept only the in-frame ones, dropping some. The sample gives about 85,000 clones, 70% to 85% of which show up once; more than 0.45% is in the top ten. The source was CD4+ T cells from blood, collected approximately 3.5 years after liver transplant. Receptors were obtained from a human patient who received a liver transplant. The graft donor may account for some of the T cells.

This clone has more than one count but fewer than ten. The chain employs TRBV7-9 and TRBJ2-1; 11 positions agree with TRBD2. J lost 12 bases, V lost 5 bases, and 12 bases had no gene match. From germline, CDR1 is SEHNR and CDR2 FQNEAQ (reference sequence). The CDR3 totals 15 residues. The CDR3 coding sequence is TGTGCCAGCAGCCCCACGCTAGCGGGAGGTGGGGGGCAGTTCTTC. Translation: CASSPTLAGGGGQFF.

This clone was detected a few times. The J gene is TRBJ2-1, the V gene TRBV9; 14 bases agree with TRBD2. The CDR3 is 17 residues long. The V segment lost 3 bases and the J segment 2 bases; nucleotides outside the gene matches: 4. The germline gives CDR1 SGDLS, CDR2 YYNGEE. The CDR3 loop is CASSERTSGRTYNEQFF. DNA of the CDR3: TGTGCCAGCAGCGAGAGGACTAGCGGGAGGACCTACAATGAGCAGTTCTTC.

The rearrangement links TRBV4-1 to TRBJ1-4, with D unresolved. The CDR3 has 12 residues. V was pared by 3 bases and J by 7 bases, with 6 bases between. CDR1 and CDR2 (germline): MGHRA, YSYEKL. The CDR3 region has the DNA TGCGCCAGCAGCCATGCGCTTGAAAAACTGTTTTTT. This encodes CASSHALEKLFF.

This clone turned up a few times. CDR3 residues: CASSPRTSAYEQYF. In DNA, the CDR3 is TGTGCCAGCAGCCCTCGGACTAGCGCTTACGAGCAGTACTTC. The chain links TRBV9 to TRBJ2-7; 9 bases are a match to TRBD2. Germline values: CDR1 SGDLS, CDR2 YYNGEE. Losses at the gene ends were 4 bases for V and 4 bases for J; bases not matched to a gene: 6. This CDR3 is 14 amino acids long.

V gene TRBV2 combines with J gene TRBJ2-3, with D possibly being TRBD1 (5 bases). CDR1 is SNHLY, CDR2 FYNNEI, per germline. V gave up 8 bases and J gave up 2 bases, with 8 bases separating them. This CDR3 region has 12 residues. The CDR3 DNA follows: TGTGCCAGCGGGGCTTCCACAGATACGCAGTATTTT. Translating gives CASGASTDTQYF.

This clone occurred once. The rearrangement joins TRBV7-2 to TRBJ2-5; D is possibly TRBD1 (6 bases). CDR1 is SGHTA, CDR2 FQGNSA, per germline. There are 17 residues in the CDR3. V was trimmed by 3 bases and J by 4 bases, leaving 21 bases between them. This chain's CDR3 is CASSLVTGSISSETQYF. The CDR3 bases are TGTGCCAGCAGCTTGGTGACAGGCTCCATCTCTTCAGAGACCCAGTACTTC. Drawing the rest from reference TRBV7-2 and TRBJ2-5, the complete variable domain is GAGVSQSPSNKVTEKGKDVELRCDPISGHTALYWYRQSLGQGLEFLIYFQGNSAPDKSGLPSDRFSAERTGGSVSTLTIQRTQQEDSAVYLCASSLVTGSISSETQYFGPGTRLLVL.

The chain carries TRBV5-1 and TRBJ1-1; D perhaps matches TRBD1 (5 bases). There are 14 residues in the CDR3. Germline CDR1 SGHRS, CDR2 YFSETQ. Trimming left V 3 bases short and J 6 bases short, with 15 bases between. The CDR3 nucleotides are TGCGCCAGCAGCTCCAGGGCGGTTAGATCTGAAGCTTTCTTT. It encodes CASSSRAVRSEAFF. The whole variable domain, filled in from reference TRBV5-1 and TRBJ1-1, reads KAGVTQTPRYLIKTRGQQVTLSCSPISGHRSVSWYQQTPGQGLQFLFEYFSETQRNKGNFPGRFSGRQFSNSRSEMNVSTLELGDSALYLCASSSRAVRSEAFFGQGTRLTVV.

This sequence joins TRBV18 and TRBJ2-7; TRBD1 aligns across 9 bases. The germline gives CDR1 KGHSH, CDR2 LQKENI. This CDR3 spans 17 amino acids. V was pared by 2 bases and J by 1 base, with 9 bases of the junction left unmatched. The CDR3: CASSPGTGGAASYEQYF. Written as DNA, the CDR3 is TGTGCCAGCTCACCAGGCACAGGGGGCGCAGCTTCCTACGAGCAGTACTTC.

The chain joins TRBV7-6 to TRBJ1-3; 9 nucleotides align to TRBD1. The germline V gene has CDR1 SGHVS and CDR2 FNYEAQ. CDR3 length: 17 amino acids. Trimming took 5 bases from V and 6 from J; bases not matched to a gene: 14. The CDR3 is CASSPRRQGEKENTIYF. Written as DNA, the CDR3 is TGTGCCAGCAGCCCCCGTCGACAGGGGGAAAAGGAAAACACCATATATTTT.

The J gene is TRBJ1-2, the V gene TRBV11-2; possibly TRBD1 for D (5 bases). The CDR3 length is 14 residues. Germline lookup yields CDR1 SGHAT and CDR2 FQNNGV. Deletions cut 5 bases from V and 8 bases from J, with 18 bases between. The CDR3: CASSPGPSWGGYTF. CDR3 nucleotides: TGTGCCAGCAGCCCGGGACCCTCGTGGGGAGGCTACACCTTC.

This clone has more than one count but fewer than ten. The chain employs TRBV7-9 and TRBJ1-3; unclear D gene. Germline loops: CDR1 SEHNR, CDR2 FQNEAQ (reference sequence). The CDR3 spans 14 residues. The V gene lost 5 bases and the J gene lost 6 bases, with 14 bases spanning the gap. CDR3 sequence: CASSRGRDENTIYF. The DNA for the CDR3 is TGTGCCAGCAGCCGAGGCCGGGATGAAAACACCATATATTTT. The full variable domain, completed using reference TRBV7-9 and TRBJ1-3, is DTGVSQNPRHKITKRGQNVTFRCDPISEHNRLYWYRQTLGQGPEFLTYFQNEAQLEKSRLLSDRFSAERPKGSFSTLEIQRTEQGDSAMYLCASSRGRDENTIYFGEGSWLTVV.

The V gene is TRBV18, the J gene TRBJ1-4, with TRBD1 matching over 7 bases. Germline lookup yields CDR1 KGHSH and CDR2 LQKENI. V lost 8 bases and J lost 4; bases outside the gene matches: 7. This CDR3 has 14 amino acids. The CDR3 sequence: CASPKPGGNEKLFF. CDR3 DNA: TGTGCCAGCCCTAAACCAGGGGGTAATGAAAAACTGTTTTTT.

The rearrangement uses TRBV2 and TRBJ1-5, with D possibly TRBD1 on 5 matching bases. The CDR3 is 14 amino acids. Looked up from germline, CDR1 is SNHLY and CDR2 is FYNNEI. V was pared by 7 bases and J by 6 bases, with 16 bases between. The CDR3 nucleotides are TGTGCCAGCAAATATGGCAGGGAGATTCAGCCCCAGCATTTT. It is translated as CASKYGREIQPQHF.

V and J are TRBV28 and TRBJ1-4, with D maybe TRBD1 (5 bases). CDR1 MDHEN and CDR2 SYDVKM come from the germline V gene. The CDR3 is made up of 16 amino acids. Trimming removed 3 bases at V and 0 bases at J, with 11 bases between. CDR3 coding DNA: TGTGCCAGCAGTTTTCTCGGGACGCCAACTAATGAAAAACTGTTTTTT. Translation gives CASSFLGTPTNEKLFF.

This clone was counted once. V usage is TRBV6-1 and J usage is TRBJ1-3, with D uncertain. The CDR3 totals 14 residues. Trimming took 5 bases from V and 0 from J, leaving 8 bases between them. Germline V gene lookup returns CDR1 MNHNS and CDR2 SASEGT. In DNA form, the CDR3 reads TGTGCCAGCAGTTATCAGAGCTCTGGAAACACCATATATTTT. It yields the protein CASSYQSSGNTIYF.